This is a list of T cell receptor beta chains from one sample in a study of graft-versus-host responses after intestinal transplantation. The data were produced by immunoSEQ multiplex PCR, yet TCRdb's version contains in-frame clones alone and is incomplete. The sample holds about 69,000 clones, around 90% seen once. Here the sequenced sample was bone marrow, taken 734 days after intestinal transplantation. Receptors were obtained from a human patient who received an intestinal transplant, so some T cells may come from the graft donor. Each CDR3 is given with its conserved first and last residue. A D gene is named only where the DNA matches it firmly.

TRBJ1-4	NA	TRBV28	CASRPTGENEKLFF	TGTGCCAGCAGACCGACCGGGGAGAATGAAAAACTGTTTTTT
TRBJ2-5	NA	TRBV29-1	CSVAIRRGTQYF	TGCAGCGTTGCTATCCGAAGGGGGACCCAGTACTTC
TRBJ1-4	NA	TRBV19	CASIGRRGEKLFF	TGTGCCAGTATCGGGCGCCGGGGTGAAAAACTGTTTTTT
TRBJ1-3	NA	TRBV10-3	CAIRDISGNTIYF	TGTGCCATCAGGGACATCTCTGGAAACACCATATATTTT
TRBJ2-1	NA	TRBV5-1	CASSSQVRKGSHNEQFF	TGCGCCAGCAGCTCCCAGGTGAGAAAGGGATCCCACAATGAGCAGTTCTTC
TRBJ2-7	NA	TRBV13	CASSSGQYYEQYF	TGTGCCAGCAGCTCAGGACAATACTACGAGCAGTACTTC
TRBJ1-2	NA	TRBV6-1	CASSAHQGISYGYTF	TGTGCCAGCAGTGCACATCAGGGCATCAGCTATGGCTACACCTTC
TRBJ2-7	TRBD1	TRBV7-9	CASSLGSSQGVLSDEQYF	TGTGCCAGCAGCTTAGGATCCAGCCAGGGGGTCCTTTCGGACGAGCAGTACTTC
TRBJ2-1	TRBD2	TRBV6-5	CASSPSGGAYNEQFF	TGTGCCAGCAGTCCAAGCGGGGGGGCCTACAATGAGCAGTTCTTC
TRBJ2-7	TRBD2	TRBV12-5	CASGLALRLAGNTYEQYF	TGTGCTAGTGGTTTGGCCCTAAGACTAGCGGGGAACACCTACGAGCAGTACTTC
TRBJ2-5	TRBD1	TRBV2	CASSGDRGEETQYF	TGTGCCAGCAGTGGGGACAGGGGGGAAGAGACCCAGTACTTC
TRBJ2-7	NA	TRBV5-5	CASSLDGDLSYEQYF	TGTGCCAGCAGCTTGGACGGGGACCTCTCCTACGAGCAGTACTTC